This TCR beta chain was sequenced for a study of beta chain features in type 1 diabetes. What was sequenced were expressed TCRB transcripts, since all of the isolated RNA had been reverse transcribed. Sequencing used immunoSEQ multiplex PCR; TCRdb keeps in-frame clones, though not all of them. This sample has about 5,700 clones, with around 75% found just once. The clonotype was recovered from a young man in good health. The sequenced sample was Tregs from blood.

The CDR3 here is CASISGDSYEQYF. The CDR3 nucleotides read TGTGCCAGCATCAGCGGGGACTCCTACGAGCAGTACTTC. The gene calls are TRBV6-6 and TRBJ2-7; the match to TRBD2 covers 7 bases. Germline V gene data show CDR1 as MNHNY and CDR2 as SVGAGI (reference sequence). The junction had 3 bases not matched to a gene; V was cut back by 7 bases and J by 0 bases. The CDR3 covers 13 residues.